This T cell receptor (beta chain) came from a study of cytomegalovirus exposure and HLA in healthy donors. Study-level background: Approximately 85 million unique TCRs from HLA-typed donors were held in an early release of data.

To note about this clone: What it binds is unknown.

The study's findings and limits: The likely explanation for a cluster of highly shared sequence variants was sequencing artifact. Cytomegalovirus status was reportedly diagnosed by the classifier with high specificity and sensitivity. Later analysis showed most CMV-associated TCR beta chains appearing HLA-restricted.

The V and J ends lost 2 bases and 6 bases respectively, with 14 bases between them. CDR3 length equals 15 residues. Germline lookup yields CDR1 SGHRS and CDR2 YFSETQ. The study ran its PCR with 60 Vbeta and 13 Jbeta primers. This table comes from immunoSEQ multiplex PCR, and its TCRdb copy is limited to in-frame clones, with some not included. The sample holds 100,000 to 150,000 clones. The sequenced sample consisted of PBMCs. This receptor was taken from a woman in her thirties or forties in good health and CMV-seronegative. The chain has TRBV5-1 and TRBJ1-4; possibly TRBD1 for D (5 bases). Written as DNA, the CDR3 is TGCGCCAGCAGCTTTAGTAGGACATTCGATGAAAAACTGTTTTTT. This encodes CASSFSRTFDEKLFF.